The present T cell receptor beta chain was sequenced within a study of shared clonotypes between healthy human individuals. Overall study context: A donor's plate count was three for CD4 naive and three for CD4 memory; CD8 naive had two and CD8 memory one. Study findings and constraints: Compared with memory subsets, naive subsets generally had larger estimated richness.

The naive CD8 fraction comprised CD45RO-negative cells positively selected for CCR7 and excluded terminally differentiated effector memory CD45RA+ cells. In its sample, this clone was seen once. As yet, its antigen is unknown. Deep level was the assay's run setting. Using about 190 ng DNA, about 30,000 T cell genomes, the sorted-subset replicate PCRs were run. Measured with immunoSEQ multiplex PCR; TCRdb has only the in-frame clones, and not every one. The sample gives more than 600,000 clones, about 90% of which show up once; approximately 25% is in the top ten. Germline lookup yields CDR1 SGHKS and CDR2 YYEKEE (reference sequence). The V segment lost 3 bases and the J segment 7 bases; nucleotides outside the gene matches: 6. The length of the CDR3 is 15 residues.

The clonotype comes from a man aged 25-45 years in good health. The V gene is TRBV5-5, the J gene TRBJ2-1; 11 bases are shared with TRBD1. Sequenced material: naive CD8+ T cells sorted from blood. The CDR3 spells CASSSPGQGANEQFF. In DNA form, the CDR3 reads TGTGCCAGCAGCTCGCCCGGACAGGGGGCAAATGAGCAGTTCTTC. The full variable domain, completed using reference TRBV5-5 and TRBJ2-1, is DAGVTQSPTHLIKTRGQQVTLRCSPISGHKSVSWYQQVLGQGPQFIFQYYEKEERGRGNFPDRFSARQFPNYSSELNVNALLLGDSALYLCASSSPGQGANEQFFGPGTRLTVL.